The TCR beta chain described here comes from a study of T cell responses to AZD1222 COVID-19 vaccine. Study-level information: Pooling of second doses given at about 4 or about 12 weeks was done.

Trimming removed 1 base at V and 0 bases at J, with 6 bases between. Looked up from germline, CDR1 is KGHSH and CDR2 is LQKENI. The CDR3 is made up of 14 amino acids. Notes on the study in general: Reports say nearly half of spike-specific TCRs go after unmutated variant regions. There were repertoire samples only from the period after the peak T cell response. Females outnumbered males among donors, who were mostly white British; clonal diversity was possibly underestimated.

The protocol was immunoSEQ multiplex PCR, while the TCRdb copy is restricted to in-frame clones and leaves out a portion. The sample shows 100,000 or so clones, 82% of them seen only once. About this clone: Its target is unknown. This sample includes further DNA sequences coding for the same CDR3.

This sequence originates from an adult in good health. This specimen consisted of peripheral blood, obtained on day 0 of AZD1222 vaccination. V is TRBV18 and J is TRBJ1-1; D may be TRBD1 (5 bases). The CDR3 DNA is TGTGCCAGCTCACCACAGGGGCTGAACACTGAAGCTTTCTTT. It codes for CASSPQGLNTEAFF.